These 5 T cell receptor beta chains share one sample of origin, sequenced in a study of response to subunit inactivated influenza vaccine. TCRdb re-derived calls from the RT-PCR reads in MiXCR, one entry per CDR3 protein. The table lists 560,000 or so distinct CDR3 sequences, under 9% of them singletons. The sequenced sample was PBMCs from blood, obtained less than 30 months after vaccination. The receptor set was obtained from a man aged 50 to 69 who received an inactivated influenza vaccine.

This chain uses TRBV5-1 with TRBJ2-7; 8 positions match TRBD1. Per germline, CDR1 SGHRS and CDR2 YFSETQ. The CDR3 totals 14 residues. Trimming took 7 bases from V and 3 from J; bases not matched to a gene: 9. The CDR3 reads CASGYYDRGYEQYF. The DNA of the CDR3 is TGCGCCAGCGGTTACTACGACAGGGGCTACGAGCAGTACTTC.

CDR3 sequence reads: CSAKDGNTIYF. DNA of the CDR3: TGCAGTGCTAAGGACGGAAACACCATATATTTT. V is TRBV20-1 and J is TRBJ1-3; D unclear. Germline lookup yields CDR1 DFQATT and CDR2 SNEGSKA (reference sequence). The ends were cut back, 4 bases at V and 4 bases at J, with 5 bases in the middle. CDR3 length equals 11 residues.

The sample holds a few counts of this clonotype. V usage is TRBV27 and J usage is TRBJ2-7; D gene unclear. Germline V gene sequence: CDR1 MNHEY, CDR2 SMNVEV (reference sequence). This CDR3 comprises 13 residues. Trimming shortened V by 4 bases and J by 3 bases, and 10 bases separated the two germline ends. The CDR3 nucleotides are TGTGCCAGCAGTTCAGTAAACGGCTACGAGCAGTACTTC. Translation: CASSSVNGYEQYF.

This clonotype was recorded at least ten times. This chain links TRBV6-2 or TRBV6-3 with TRBJ2-2; TRBD2 might be the D (6 bases). Germline values: CDR1 MNHEY, CDR2 SVGEGT. V was trimmed by 0 bases and J by 0 bases, leaving 14 bases between them. The CDR3 is 18 amino acids. The chain's CDR3 is CASSYSGPGLSNTGELFF. The CDR3 DNA follows: TGTGCCAGCAGTTACTCGGGCCCGGGACTCTCGAACACCGGGGAGCTGTTTTTT.

This CDR3 is CASSLDRGSGAYEQYF. CDR3 DNA: TGTGCCAGCAGCTTAGATAGAGGTAGCGGAGCCTACGAGCAGTACTTC. This sequence joins TRBV7-6 and TRBJ2-7, with a possible D match to TRBD2 (6 bases). Trimming pared 1 base from V and 2 bases from J, leaving 15 bases between. In germline, CDR1 is SGHVS, CDR2 FNYEAQ. The CDR3 totals 16 residues.